The source of this T cell receptor beta chain is a study of glioma-infiltrating T cells after dendritic cell vaccination. Background on the study: Monocyte-derived dendritic cells, cultured seven days with IL-4 and GM-CSF, were pulsed with autologous tumor lysate. Points from the study as a whole: Few patients contributed both blood and tumor specimens.

With 2 bases removed from V and 4 bases from J, the gap between germline ends came to 11 bases. Per germline, CDR1 MRHNA and CDR2 SNTAGT. The CDR3 spans 15 residues. The immunoSEQ assay amplified TCRB CDR3 from up to about 2 ug DNA. Sequencing used immunoSEQ multiplex PCR; TCRdb keeps in-frame clones, though not all of them. The sample has about 73,000 clones, roughly 82% seen once. No glioblastoma patient carried an isocitrate dehydrogenase mutation. A word on this clone: Its specificity is unknown.

J is TRBJ2-2 and V is TRBV6-4, with D possibly matching TRBD2 (6 bases). This TCR derives from a human donor with glioblastoma. The sample here was blood, taken before dendritic cell vaccination. CDR3 amino acids: CASSDLTGATGELFF. The CDR3 region has the DNA TGTGCCAGCAGTGACCTGACGGGAGCCACCGGGGAGCTGTTTTTT.